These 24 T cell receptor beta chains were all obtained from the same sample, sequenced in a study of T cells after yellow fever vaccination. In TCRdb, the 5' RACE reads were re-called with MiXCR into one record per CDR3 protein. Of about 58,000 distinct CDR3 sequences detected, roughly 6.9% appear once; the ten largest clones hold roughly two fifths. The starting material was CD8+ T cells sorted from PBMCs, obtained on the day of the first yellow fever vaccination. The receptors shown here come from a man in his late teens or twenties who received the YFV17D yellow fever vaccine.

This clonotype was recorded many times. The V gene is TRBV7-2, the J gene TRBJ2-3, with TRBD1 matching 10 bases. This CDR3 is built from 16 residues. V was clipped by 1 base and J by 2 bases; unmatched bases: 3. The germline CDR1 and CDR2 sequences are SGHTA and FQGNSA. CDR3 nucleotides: TGTGCCAGCAGCTTAGATGGGACAGGGGTCACAGATACGCAGTATTTT. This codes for CASSLDGTGVTDTQYF.

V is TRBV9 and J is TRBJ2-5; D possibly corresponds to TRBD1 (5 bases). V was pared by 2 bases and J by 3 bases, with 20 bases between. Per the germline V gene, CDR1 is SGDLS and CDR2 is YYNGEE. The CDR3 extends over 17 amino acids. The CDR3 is CASSVESGSNFKETQYF. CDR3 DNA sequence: TGTGCCAGCAGCGTTGAATCAGGGTCGAACTTTAAAGAGACCCAGTACTTC.

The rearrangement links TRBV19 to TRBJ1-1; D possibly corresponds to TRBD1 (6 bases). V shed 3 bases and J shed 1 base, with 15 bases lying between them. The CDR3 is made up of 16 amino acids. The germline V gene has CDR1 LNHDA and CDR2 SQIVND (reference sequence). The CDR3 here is CASSIGGILTNTEAFF. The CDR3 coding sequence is TGTGCCAGTAGTATCGGGGGCATCCTTACGAACACTGAAGCTTTCTTT. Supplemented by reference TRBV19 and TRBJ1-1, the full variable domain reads DGGITQSPKYLFRKEGQNVTLSCEQNLNHDAMYWYRQDPGQGLRLIYYSQIVNDFQKGDIAEGYSVSREKKESFPLTVTSAQKNPTAFYLCASSIGGILTNTEAFFGQGTRLTVV.

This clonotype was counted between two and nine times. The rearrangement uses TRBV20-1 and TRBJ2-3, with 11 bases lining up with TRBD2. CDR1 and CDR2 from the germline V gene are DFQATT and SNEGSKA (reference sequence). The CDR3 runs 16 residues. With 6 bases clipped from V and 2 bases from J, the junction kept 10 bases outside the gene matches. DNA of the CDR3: TGCAGTGCCGCCTTTAGCGGGGGGGCCGTCACAGATACGCAGTATTTT. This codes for CSAAFSGGAVTDTQYF.

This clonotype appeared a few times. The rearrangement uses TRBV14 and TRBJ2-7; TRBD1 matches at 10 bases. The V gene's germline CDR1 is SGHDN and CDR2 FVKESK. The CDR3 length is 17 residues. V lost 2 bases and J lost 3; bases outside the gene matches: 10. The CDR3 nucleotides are TGTGCCAGCAGCCAACTTGACCGGGACAGGGGAATCTACGAGCAGTACTTC. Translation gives CASSQLDRDRGIYEQYF.

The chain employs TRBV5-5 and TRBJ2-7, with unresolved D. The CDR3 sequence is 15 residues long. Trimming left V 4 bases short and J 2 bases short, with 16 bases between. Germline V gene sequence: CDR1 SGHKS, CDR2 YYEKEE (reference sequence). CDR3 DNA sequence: TGTGCCAGCAGCCCAGGACCTTCCTACGCCTACGAGCAGTACTTC. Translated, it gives CASSPGPSYAYEQYF.

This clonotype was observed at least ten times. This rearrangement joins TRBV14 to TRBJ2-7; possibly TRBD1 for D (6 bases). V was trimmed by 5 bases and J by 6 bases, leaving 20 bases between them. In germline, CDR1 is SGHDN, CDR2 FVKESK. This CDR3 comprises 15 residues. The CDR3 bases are TGTGCCAGCAGCTCTTCCGGGACAAGAGTTGCCGAGCAGTACTTC. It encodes CASSSSGTRVAEQYF.

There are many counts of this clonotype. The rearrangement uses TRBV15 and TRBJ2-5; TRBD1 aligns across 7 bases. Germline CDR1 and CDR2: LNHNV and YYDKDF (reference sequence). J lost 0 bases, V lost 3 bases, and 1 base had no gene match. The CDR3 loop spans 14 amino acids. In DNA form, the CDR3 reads TGTGCCACCAGCAGGGGGACAGACCAAGAGACCCAGTACTTC. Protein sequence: CATSRGTDQETQYF. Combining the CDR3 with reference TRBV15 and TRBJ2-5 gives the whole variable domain DAMVIQNPRYQVTQFGKPVTLSCSQTLNHNVMYWYQQKSSQAPKLLFHYYDKDFNNEADTPDNFQSRRPNTSFCFLDIRSPGLGDTAMYLCATSRGTDQETQYFGPGTRLLVL.

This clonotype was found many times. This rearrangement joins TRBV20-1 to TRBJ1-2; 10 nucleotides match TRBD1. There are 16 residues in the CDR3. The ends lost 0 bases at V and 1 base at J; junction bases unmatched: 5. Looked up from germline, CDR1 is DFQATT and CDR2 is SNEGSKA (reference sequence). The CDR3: CSARDPDRGLNYGYTF. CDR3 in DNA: TGCAGTGCTAGAGACCCCGACAGGGGGCTTAACTATGGCTACACCTTC.

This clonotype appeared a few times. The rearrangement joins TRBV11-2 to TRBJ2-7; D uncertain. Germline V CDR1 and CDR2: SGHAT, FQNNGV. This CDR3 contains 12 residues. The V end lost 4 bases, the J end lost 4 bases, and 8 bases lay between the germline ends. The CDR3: CASSSTRYEQYF. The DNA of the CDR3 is TGTGCCAGCAGCTCGACGAGGTACGAGCAGTACTTC.

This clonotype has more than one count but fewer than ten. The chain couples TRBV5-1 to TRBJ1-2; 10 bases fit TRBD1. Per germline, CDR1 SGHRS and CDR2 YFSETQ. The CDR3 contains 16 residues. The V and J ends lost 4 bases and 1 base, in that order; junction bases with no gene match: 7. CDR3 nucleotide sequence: TGCGCCAGCAGCAAGACCGGGACAGGGGTTAACTATGGCTACACCTTC. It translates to CASSKTGTGVNYGYTF.

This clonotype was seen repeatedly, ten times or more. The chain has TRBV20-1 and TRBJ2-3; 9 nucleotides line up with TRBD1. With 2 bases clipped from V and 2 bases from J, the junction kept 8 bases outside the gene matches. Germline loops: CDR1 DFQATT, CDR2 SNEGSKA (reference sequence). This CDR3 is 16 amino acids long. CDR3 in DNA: TGCAGTGCTAGATCCCGGGACAGGGTCTCCACAGATACGCAGTATTTT. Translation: CSARSRDRVSTDTQYF.

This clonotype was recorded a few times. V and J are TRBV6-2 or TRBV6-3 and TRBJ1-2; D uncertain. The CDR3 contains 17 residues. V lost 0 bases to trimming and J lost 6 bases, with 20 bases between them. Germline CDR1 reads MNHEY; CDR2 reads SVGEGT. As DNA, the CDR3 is TGTGCCAGCAGTTACTCTACCGAGACGGCCCTTTTAGATGGCTACACCTTC. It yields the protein CASSYSTETALLDGYTF.

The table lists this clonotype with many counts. The CDR3 DNA is TGTGCCAGCAGCTTAGGCGGCCCGCCTTCCTACGAGCAGTACGTC. Amino acids: CASSLGGPPSYEQYV. V is TRBV7-2 and J is TRBJ2-7, with D hard to call. Germline V CDR1 and CDR2: SGHTA, FQGNSA. V was cut by 1 base and J by 1 base, with 11 bases left in between. This CDR3 region has 15 residues.

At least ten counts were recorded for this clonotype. The CDR3 DNA follows: TGTGCCAGCAGCTCATTAGTGGTAGTGGCGCCAGATACGCAGTATTTT. This sequence encodes CASSSLVVVAPDTQYF. V gene TRBV11-2 combines with J gene TRBJ2-3; D remains ambiguous. The CDR3 extends over 16 amino acids. V was pared by 4 bases and J by 4 bases, with 18 bases between. The germline V gene encodes CDR1 SGHAT and CDR2 FQNNGV.

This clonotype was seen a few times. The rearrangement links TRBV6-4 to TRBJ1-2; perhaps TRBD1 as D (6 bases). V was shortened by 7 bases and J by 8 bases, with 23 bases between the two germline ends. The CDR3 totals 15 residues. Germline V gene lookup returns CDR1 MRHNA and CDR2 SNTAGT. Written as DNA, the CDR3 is TGTGCCAGCAACCCGGTGGCGGGGGGCGCAGCCGGCTACACCTTC. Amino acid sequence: CASNPVAGGAAGYTF.

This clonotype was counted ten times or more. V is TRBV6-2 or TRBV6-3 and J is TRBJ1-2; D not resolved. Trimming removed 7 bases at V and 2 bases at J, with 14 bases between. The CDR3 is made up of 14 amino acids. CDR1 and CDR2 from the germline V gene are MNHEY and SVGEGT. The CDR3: CASTPSSVNYGYTF. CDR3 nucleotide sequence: TGTGCCAGCACCCCTTCCTCTGTAAACTATGGCTACACCTTC.

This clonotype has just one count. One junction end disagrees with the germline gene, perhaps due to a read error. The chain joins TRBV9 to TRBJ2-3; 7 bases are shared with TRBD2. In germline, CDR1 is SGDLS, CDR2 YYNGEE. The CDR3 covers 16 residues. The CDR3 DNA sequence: TGTGCCAGCAGCCCCTTGTTGGGAGGGGAGGCAGATACGCAGTTTTTT. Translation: CASSPLLGGEADTQFF.

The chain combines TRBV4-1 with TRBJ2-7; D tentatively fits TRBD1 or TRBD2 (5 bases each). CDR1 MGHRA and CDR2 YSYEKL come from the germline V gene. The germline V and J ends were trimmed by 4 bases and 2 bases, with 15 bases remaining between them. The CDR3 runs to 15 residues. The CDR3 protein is CASSLVGRGAYEQYF. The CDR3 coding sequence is TGCGCCAGCAGCCTTGTGGGAAGGGGAGCCTACGAGCAGTACTTC.

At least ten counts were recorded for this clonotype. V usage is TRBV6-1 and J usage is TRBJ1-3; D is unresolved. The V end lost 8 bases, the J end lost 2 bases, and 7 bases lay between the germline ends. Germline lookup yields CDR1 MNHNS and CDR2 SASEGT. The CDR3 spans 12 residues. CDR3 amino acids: CASAGTGNTIYF. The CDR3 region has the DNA TGTGCCAGCGCGGGAACTGGAAACACCATATATTTT.

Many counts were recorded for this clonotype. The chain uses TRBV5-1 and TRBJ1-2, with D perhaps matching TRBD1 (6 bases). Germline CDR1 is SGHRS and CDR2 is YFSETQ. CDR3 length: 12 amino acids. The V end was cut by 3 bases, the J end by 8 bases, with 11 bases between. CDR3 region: CASSYREGGYTF. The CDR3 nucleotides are TGCGCCAGCAGCTACAGGGAGGGGGGCTACACCTTC.

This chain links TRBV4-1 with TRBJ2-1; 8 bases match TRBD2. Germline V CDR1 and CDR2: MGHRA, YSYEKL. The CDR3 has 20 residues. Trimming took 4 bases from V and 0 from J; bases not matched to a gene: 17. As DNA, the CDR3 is TGCGCCAGCAGCCCCCTTTCTCTCGGGGGGGGGATTAGCTCCTACAATGAGCAGTTCTTC. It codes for CASSPLSLGGGISSYNEQFF.

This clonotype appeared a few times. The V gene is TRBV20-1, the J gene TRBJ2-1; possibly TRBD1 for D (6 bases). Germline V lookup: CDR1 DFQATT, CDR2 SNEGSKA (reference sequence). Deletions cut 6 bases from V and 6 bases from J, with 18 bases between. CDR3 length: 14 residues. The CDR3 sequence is CSAQARTGSNEQFF. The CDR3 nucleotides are TGCAGTGCCCAGGCCCGTACAGGGTCCAATGAGCAGTTCTTC.

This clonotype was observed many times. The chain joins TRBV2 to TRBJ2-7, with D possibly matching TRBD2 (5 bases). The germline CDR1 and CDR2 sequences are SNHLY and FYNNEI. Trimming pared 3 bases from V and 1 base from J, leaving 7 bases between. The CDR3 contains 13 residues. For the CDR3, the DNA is TGTGCCAGCAGTGATCAGCGGTCCTACGAGCAGTACTTC. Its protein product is CASSDQRSYEQYF.